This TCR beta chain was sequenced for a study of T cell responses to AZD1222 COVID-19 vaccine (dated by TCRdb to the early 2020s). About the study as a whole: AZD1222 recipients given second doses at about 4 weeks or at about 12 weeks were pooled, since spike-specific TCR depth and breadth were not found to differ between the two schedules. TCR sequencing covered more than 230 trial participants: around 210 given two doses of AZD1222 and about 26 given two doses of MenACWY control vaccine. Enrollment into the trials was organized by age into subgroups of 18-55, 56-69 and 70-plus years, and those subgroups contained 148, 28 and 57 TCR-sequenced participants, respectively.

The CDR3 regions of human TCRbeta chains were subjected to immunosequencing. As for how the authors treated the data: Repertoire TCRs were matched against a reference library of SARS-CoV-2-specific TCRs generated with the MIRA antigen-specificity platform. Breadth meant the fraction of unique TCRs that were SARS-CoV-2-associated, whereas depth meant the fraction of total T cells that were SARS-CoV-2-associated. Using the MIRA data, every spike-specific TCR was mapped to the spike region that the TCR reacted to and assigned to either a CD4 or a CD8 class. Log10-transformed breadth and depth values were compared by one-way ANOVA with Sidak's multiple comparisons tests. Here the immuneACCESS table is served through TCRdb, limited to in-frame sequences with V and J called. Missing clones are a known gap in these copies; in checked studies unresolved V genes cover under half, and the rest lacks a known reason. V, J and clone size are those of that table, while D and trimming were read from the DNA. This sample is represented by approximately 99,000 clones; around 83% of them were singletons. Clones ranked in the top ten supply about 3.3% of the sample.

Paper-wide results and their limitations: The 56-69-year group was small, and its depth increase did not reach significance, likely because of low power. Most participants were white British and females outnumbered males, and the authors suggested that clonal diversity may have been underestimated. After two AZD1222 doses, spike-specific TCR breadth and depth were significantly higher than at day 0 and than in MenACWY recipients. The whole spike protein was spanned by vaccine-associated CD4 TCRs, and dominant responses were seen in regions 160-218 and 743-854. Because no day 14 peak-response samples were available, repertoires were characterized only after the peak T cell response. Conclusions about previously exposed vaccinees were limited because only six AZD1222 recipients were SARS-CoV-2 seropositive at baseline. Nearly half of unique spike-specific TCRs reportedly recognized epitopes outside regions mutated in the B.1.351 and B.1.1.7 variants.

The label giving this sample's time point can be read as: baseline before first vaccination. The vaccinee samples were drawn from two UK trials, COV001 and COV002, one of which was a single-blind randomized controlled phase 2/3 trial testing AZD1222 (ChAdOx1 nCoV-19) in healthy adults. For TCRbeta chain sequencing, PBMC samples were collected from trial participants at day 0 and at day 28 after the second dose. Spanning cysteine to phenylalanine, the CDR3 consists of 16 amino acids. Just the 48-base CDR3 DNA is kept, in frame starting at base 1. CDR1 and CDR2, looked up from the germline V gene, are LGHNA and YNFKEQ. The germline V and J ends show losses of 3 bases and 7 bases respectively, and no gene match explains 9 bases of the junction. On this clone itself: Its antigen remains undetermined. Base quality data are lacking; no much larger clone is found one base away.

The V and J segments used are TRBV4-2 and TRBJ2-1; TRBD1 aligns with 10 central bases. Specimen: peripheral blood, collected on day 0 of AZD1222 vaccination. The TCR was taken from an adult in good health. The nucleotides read TGTGCCAGCAGCCACATAACCGGGACAGGGGTAAATGAGCAGTTCTTC. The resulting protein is CASSHITGTGVNEQFF.